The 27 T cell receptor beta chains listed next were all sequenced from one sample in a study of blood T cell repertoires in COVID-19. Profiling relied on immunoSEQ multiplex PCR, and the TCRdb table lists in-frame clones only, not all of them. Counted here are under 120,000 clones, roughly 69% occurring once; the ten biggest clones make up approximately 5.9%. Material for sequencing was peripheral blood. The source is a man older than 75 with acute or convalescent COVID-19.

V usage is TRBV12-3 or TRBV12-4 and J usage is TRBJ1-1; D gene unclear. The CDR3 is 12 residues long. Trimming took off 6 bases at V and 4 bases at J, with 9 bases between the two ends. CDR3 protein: CASSPRGTEAFF. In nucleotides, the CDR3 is TGTGCCAGCAGCCCGCGGGGCACTGAAGCTTTCTTT.

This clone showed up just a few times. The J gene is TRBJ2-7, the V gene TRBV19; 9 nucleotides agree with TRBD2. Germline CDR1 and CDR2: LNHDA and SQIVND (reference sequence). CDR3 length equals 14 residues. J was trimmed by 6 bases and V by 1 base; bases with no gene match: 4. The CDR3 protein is CASSIATSGSEQYF. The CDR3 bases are TGTGCCAGTAGTATAGCGACTAGCGGTAGCGAGCAGTACTTC.

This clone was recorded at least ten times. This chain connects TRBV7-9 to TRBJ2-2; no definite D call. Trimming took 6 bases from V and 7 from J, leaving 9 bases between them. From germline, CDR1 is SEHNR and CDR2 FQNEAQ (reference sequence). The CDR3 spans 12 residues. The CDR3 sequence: CASRLGVGELFF. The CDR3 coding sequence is TGTGCCAGCAGGCTGGGCGTCGGGGAGCTGTTTTTT. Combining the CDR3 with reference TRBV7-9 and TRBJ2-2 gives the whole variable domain DTGVSQNPRHKITKRGQNVTFRCDPISEHNRLYWYRQTLGQGPEFLTYFQNEAQLEKSRLLSDRFSAERPKGSFSTLEIQRTEQGDSAMYLCASRLGVGELFFGEGSRLTVL.

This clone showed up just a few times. DNA of the CDR3: TGTGCCAGCAGCACGGGACAGGGGAGGGACACCATATATTTT. Translation gives CASSTGQGRDTIYF. The chain joins TRBV5-4 to TRBJ1-3; TRBD1 matches 10 bases. The germline V gene encodes CDR1 SGHNT and CDR2 YYREEE (reference sequence). V shed 4 bases, J shed 8 bases, and the junction held 6 bases outside the gene matches. The CDR3 is made up of 14 amino acids.

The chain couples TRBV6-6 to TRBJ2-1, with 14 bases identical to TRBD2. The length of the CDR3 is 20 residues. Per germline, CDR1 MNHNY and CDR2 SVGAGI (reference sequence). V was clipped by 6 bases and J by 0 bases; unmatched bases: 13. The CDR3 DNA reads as TGTGCCAGCAGCTCGACTAGCGGGAGGGCCTCGGGAAGCTCCTACAATGAGCAGTTCTTC. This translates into CASSSTSGRASGSSYNEQFF.

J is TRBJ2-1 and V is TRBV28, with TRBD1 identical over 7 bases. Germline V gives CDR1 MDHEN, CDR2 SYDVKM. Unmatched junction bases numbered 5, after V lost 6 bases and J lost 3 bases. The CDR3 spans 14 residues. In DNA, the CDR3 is TGTGCCAGCAGAACAGGGGCTCGCTACAATGAGCAGTTCTTC. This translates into CASRTGARYNEQFF.

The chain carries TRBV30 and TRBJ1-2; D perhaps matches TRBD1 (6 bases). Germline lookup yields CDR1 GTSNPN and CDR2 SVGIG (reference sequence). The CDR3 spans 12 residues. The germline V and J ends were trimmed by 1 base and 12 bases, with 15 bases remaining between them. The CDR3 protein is CAWSDGGAQDTF. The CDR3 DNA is TGTGCCTGGAGTGATGGGGGCGCCCAGGACACCTTC.

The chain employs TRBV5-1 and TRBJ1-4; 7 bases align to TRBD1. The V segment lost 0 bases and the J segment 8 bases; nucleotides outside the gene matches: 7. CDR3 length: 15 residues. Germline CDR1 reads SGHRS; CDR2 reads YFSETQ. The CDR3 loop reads CASSLAGTDEEKLFF. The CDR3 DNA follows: TGCGCCAGCAGCTTGGCGGGGACAGATGAGGAAAAACTGTTTTTT.

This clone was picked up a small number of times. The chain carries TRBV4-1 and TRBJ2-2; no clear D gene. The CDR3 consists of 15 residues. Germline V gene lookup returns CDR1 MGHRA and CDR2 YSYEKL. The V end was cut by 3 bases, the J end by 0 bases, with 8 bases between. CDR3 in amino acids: CASSQLTANTGELFF. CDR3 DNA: TGCGCCAGCAGCCAGCTAACAGCGAACACCGGGGAGCTGTTTTTT.

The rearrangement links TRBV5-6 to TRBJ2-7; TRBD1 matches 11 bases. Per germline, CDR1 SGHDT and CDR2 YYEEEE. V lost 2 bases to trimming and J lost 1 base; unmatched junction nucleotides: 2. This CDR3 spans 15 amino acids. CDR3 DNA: TGTGCCAGCAGCTTTGGGACAGGGGGATCCTACGAGCAGTACTTC. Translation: CASSFGTGGSYEQYF.

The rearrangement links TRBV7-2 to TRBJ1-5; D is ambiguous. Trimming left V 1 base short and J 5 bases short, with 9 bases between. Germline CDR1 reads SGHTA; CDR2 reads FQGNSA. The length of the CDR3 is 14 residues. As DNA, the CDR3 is TGTGCCAGCAGCTTAGGTACTCGATATCAGCCCCAGCATTTT. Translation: CASSLGTRYQPQHF.

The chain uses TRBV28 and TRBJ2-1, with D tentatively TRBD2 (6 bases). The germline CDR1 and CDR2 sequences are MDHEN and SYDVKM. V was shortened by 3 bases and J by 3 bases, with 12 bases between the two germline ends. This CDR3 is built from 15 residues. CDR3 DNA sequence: TGTGCCAGCAGTTTTGCGGGATCTGTCTACAATGAGCAGTTCTTC. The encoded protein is CASSFAGSVYNEQFF.

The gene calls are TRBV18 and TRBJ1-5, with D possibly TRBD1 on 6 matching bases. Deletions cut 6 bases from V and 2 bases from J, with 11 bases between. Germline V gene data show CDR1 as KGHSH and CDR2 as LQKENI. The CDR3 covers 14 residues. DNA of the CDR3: TGTGCCAGCTCTCGGGGGGCAGGCAATCAGCCCCAGCATTTT. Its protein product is CASSRGAGNQPQHF.

CDR3 bases: TGTGCCAGCAGTTACAGGGGTCCCCACACAGATACGCAGTATTTT. Its protein is CASSYRGPHTDTQYF. The chain employs TRBV6-5 and TRBJ2-3, with a possible D match to TRBD1 (5 bases). V was trimmed by 2 bases and J by 2 bases, leaving 11 bases between them. Per germline, CDR1 MNHEY and CDR2 SVGAGI. CDR3 length: 15 amino acids.

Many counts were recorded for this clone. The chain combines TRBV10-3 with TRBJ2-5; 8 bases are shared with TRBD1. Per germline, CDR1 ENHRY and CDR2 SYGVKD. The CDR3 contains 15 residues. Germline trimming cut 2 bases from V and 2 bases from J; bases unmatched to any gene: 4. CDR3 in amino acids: CAISEDRGTQETQYF. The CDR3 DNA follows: TGTGCCATCAGTGAGGACAGGGGAACACAAGAGACCCAGTACTTC.

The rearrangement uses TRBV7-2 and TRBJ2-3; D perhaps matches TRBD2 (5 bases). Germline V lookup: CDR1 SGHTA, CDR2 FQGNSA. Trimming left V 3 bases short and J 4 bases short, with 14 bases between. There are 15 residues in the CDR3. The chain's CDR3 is CASSFSIVGADTQYF. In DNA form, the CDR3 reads TGTGCCAGCAGCTTCTCCATTGTCGGGGCAGATACGCAGTATTTT.

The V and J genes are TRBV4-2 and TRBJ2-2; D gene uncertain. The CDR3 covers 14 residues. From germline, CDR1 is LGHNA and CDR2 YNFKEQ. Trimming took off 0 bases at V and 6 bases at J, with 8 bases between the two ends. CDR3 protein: CASSQESVAGELFF. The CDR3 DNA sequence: TGTGCCAGCAGCCAAGAGAGCGTCGCCGGGGAGCTGTTTTTT.

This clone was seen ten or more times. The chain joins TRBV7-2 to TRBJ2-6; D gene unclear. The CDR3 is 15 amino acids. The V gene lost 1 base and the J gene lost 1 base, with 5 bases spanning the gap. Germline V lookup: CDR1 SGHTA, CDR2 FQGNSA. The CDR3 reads CASSLVYSGANVLTF. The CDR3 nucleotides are TGTGCCAGCAGCTTAGTATATTCTGGGGCCAACGTCCTGACTTTC.

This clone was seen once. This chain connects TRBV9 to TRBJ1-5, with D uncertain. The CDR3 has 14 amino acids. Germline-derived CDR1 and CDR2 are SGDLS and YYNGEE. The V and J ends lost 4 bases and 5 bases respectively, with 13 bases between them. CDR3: CASSLDPNYQPQHF. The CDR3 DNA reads TGTGCCAGCAGCTTAGACCCTAATTATCAGCCCCAGCATTTT.

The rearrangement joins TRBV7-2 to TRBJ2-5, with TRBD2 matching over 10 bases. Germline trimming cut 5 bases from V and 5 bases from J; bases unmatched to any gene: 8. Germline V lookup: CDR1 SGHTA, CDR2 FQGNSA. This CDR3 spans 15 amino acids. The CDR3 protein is CASSTLAGAGETQYF. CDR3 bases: TGTGCCAGCAGCACTCTAGCGGGAGCAGGGGAGACCCAGTACTTC.

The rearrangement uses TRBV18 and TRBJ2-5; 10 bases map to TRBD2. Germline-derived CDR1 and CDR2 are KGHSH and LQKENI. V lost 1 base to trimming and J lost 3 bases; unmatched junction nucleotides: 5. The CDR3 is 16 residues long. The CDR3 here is CASSPLITSGKETQYF. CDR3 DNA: TGTGCCAGCTCACCACTTATCACTAGCGGGAAAGAGACCCAGTACTTC.

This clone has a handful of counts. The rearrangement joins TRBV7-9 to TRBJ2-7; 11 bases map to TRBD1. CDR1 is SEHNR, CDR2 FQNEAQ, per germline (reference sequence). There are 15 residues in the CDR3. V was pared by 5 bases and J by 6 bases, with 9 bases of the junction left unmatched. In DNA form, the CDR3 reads TGTGCCAGCAGCCCCTCCGGGACAGGGGGAGGCGAGCAGTACTTC. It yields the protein CASSPSGTGGGEQYF.

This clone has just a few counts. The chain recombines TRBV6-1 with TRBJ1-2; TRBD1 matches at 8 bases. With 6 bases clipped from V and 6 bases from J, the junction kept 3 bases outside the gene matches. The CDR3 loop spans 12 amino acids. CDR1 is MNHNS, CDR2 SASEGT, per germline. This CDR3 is CASSSGGHGYTF. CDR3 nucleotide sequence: TGTGCCAGCAGCTCAGGGGGCCATGGCTACACCTTC.

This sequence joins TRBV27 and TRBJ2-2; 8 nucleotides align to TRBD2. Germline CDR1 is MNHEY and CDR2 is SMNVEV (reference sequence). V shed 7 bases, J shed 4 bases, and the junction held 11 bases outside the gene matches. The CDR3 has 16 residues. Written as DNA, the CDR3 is TGTGCCAGCACCACTAGCGGCCGTATCGGCACCGGGGAGCTGTTTTTT. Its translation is CASTTSGRIGTGELFF.

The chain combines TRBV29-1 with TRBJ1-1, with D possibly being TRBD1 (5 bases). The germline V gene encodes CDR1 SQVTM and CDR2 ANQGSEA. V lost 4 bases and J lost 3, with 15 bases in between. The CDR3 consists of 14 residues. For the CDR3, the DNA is TGCAGCGTTGGCCCCGGAAGGGGTGACACTGAAGCTTTCTTT. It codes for CSVGPGRGDTEAFF.

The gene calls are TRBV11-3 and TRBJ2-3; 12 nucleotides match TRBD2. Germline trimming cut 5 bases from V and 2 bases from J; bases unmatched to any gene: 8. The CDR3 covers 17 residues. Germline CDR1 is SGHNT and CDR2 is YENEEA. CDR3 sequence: CASSPGTSGPDTDTQYF. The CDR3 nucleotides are TGTGCCAGCAGCCCCGGGACTAGCGGGCCAGACACAGATACGCAGTATTTT. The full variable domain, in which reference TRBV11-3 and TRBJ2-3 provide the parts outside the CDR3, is EAGVVQSPRYKIIEKKQPVAFWCNPISGHNTLYWYLQNLGQGPELLIRYENEEAVDDSQLPKDRFSAERLKGVDSTLKIQPAELGDSAVYLCASSPGTSGPDTDTQYFGPGTRLTVL.

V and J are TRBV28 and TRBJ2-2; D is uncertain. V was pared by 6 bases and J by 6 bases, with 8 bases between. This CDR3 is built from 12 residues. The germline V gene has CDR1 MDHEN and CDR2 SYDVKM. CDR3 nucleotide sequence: TGTGCCAGCAGCCCTACAGCCGGGGAGCTGTTTTTT. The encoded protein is CASSPTAGELFF.